These 9 T cell receptor beta chains share one sample of origin, sequenced in a study of CD8+CD57+ T cells in acquired aplastic anemia. TCR beta VDJ and CDR3 profiles were obtained from a genomic DNA template. TCRdb passed the reads through MiXCR, listing each CDR3 protein once. The data show about 210,000 distinct CDR3 sequences, 34% seen once. Sample: sorted CD4+, CD8+, or CD8+CD57+ T cells (not recorded which) from PBMCs. Receptors were obtained from a human donor in good health, serving as a control.

This clonotype was observed many times. This rearrangement joins TRBV29-1 to TRBJ1-2, with D unclear. Germline lookup yields CDR1 SQVTM and CDR2 ANQGSEA. The V end lost 4 bases, the J end lost 3 bases, and 9 bases lay between the germline ends. The CDR3 has 12 amino acids. The CDR3 DNA is TGCAGCGTTGTCTGGCAATACTATGGCTACACCTTC. It encodes CSVVWQYYGYTF. Full variable domain (remainder filled in from reference TRBV29-1 and TRBJ1-2): SAVISQKPSRDICQRGTSLTIQCQVDSQVTMMFWYRQQPGQSLTLIATANQGSEATYESGFVIDKFPISRPNLTFSTLTVSNMSPEDSSIYLCSVVWQYYGYTFGSGTRLTVV.

This clonotype was seen ten or more times. The CDR3 loop reads CSASGPGITDTQYF. DNA of the CDR3: TGCAGTGCTAGTGGTCCGGGGATCACAGATACGCAGTATTTT. The chain has TRBV20-1 and TRBJ2-3; tentative D call: TRBD2 (5 bases). Trimming left V 3 bases short and J 2 bases short, with 12 bases between. Germline-derived CDR1 and CDR2 are DFQATT and SNEGSKA (reference sequence). The CDR3 covers 14 residues.

This clonotype was seen more than once but under ten times. J is TRBJ2-7 and V is TRBV3-1; the D is unclear. Germline-derived CDR1 and CDR2 are LGHDT and YNNKEL (reference sequence). The CDR3 is 14 amino acids. V lost 3 bases and J lost 0, with 9 bases in between. CDR3 region: CASSHGQISYEQYF. CDR3 DNA: TGTGCCAGCAGCCATGGGCAGATCTCCTACGAGCAGTACTTC.

To note about this clonotype: This may stem from a read error, because a much larger clone lies one nucleotide away. This chain uses TRBV7-3 with TRBJ2-1, with D maybe TRBD2 (5 bases). With 2 bases removed from V and 4 bases from J, the gap between germline ends came to 12 bases. Germline V lookup: CDR1 SGHTA, CDR2 FQGTGA. There are 15 residues in the CDR3. CDR3 protein: CASSLDYQRYNEQFF. CDR3 bases: TGTGCCAGCAGCTTAGACTACCAGAGATACAATGAGCAGTTCTTC.

The chain couples TRBV9 to TRBJ1-2; 12 bases agree with TRBD1. From germline, CDR1 is SGDLS and CDR2 YYNGEE. The CDR3 is 17 residues long. Trimming took 4 bases from V and 4 from J; bases not matched to a gene: 11. CDR3 in DNA: TGTGCCAGCAGCACCCGGGACAGGGGGCTTTCGGTCTATGGCTACACCTTC. The encoded protein is CASSTRDRGLSVYGYTF.

This clonotype was counted ten times or more. The chain links TRBV5-1 to TRBJ1-5; D perhaps matches TRBD1 (5 bases). V was shortened by 0 bases and J by 3 bases, with 7 bases between the two germline ends. This CDR3 is built from 14 residues. Per the germline V gene, CDR1 is SGHRS and CDR2 is YFSETQ. The CDR3 protein is CASSLGGTNQPQHF. CDR3 nucleotide sequence: TGCGCCAGCAGCTTGGGCGGGACCAATCAGCCCCAGCATTTT.

V and J are TRBV7-2 and TRBJ2-2; the D gene is possibly TRBD2 (5 bases). From germline, CDR1 is SGHTA and CDR2 FQGNSA. The CDR3 is made up of 13 amino acids. Trimming pared 3 bases from V and 6 bases from J, leaving 8 bases between. CDR3 region: CASSFPGSGELFF. CDR3 coding DNA: TGTGCCAGCAGCTTTCCGGGGTCCGGGGAGCTGTTTTTT.

This clonotype came up many times. The chain recombines TRBV2 with TRBJ2-5; no definite D call. V was shortened by 2 bases and J by 5 bases, with 12 bases between the two germline ends. The CDR3 is 14 amino acids. Germline V lookup: CDR1 SNHLY, CDR2 FYNNEI. This CDR3 reads CASSESRASETQYF. The CDR3 DNA reads TGTGCCAGCAGTGAAAGCCGGGCGTCGGAGACCCAGTACTTC.

This clonotype was detected many times. CDR3 region: CASSLGGTGDSPLHF. The CDR3 bases are TGCGCCAGCAGCTTGGGGGGGACAGGGGATTCACCCCTCCACTTT. The chain has TRBV5-1 and TRBJ1-6; 10 nucleotides agree with TRBD1. The junction had 2 bases not matched to a gene; V was cut back by 0 bases and J by 8 bases. This CDR3 contains 15 residues. CDR1 and CDR2 (germline): SGHRS, YFSETQ.